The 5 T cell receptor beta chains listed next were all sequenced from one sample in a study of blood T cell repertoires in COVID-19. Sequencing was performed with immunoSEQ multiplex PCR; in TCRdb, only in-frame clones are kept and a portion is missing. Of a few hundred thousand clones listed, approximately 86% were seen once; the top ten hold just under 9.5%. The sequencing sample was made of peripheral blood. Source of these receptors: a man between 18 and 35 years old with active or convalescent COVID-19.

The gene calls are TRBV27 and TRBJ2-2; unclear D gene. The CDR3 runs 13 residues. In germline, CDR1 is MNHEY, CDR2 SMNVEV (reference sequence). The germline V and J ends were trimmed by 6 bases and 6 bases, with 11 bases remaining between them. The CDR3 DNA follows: TGTGCCAGCAGCCTAACAGTCCCCGGGGAGCTGTTTTTT. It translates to CASSLTVPGELFF.

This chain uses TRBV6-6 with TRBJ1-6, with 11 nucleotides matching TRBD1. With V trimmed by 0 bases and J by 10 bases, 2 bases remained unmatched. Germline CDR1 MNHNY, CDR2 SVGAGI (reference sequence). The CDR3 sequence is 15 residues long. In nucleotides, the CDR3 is TGTGCCAGCAGTTACTCGGGGACAGGGGGGTCACCCCTCCACTTT. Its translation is CASSYSGTGGSPLHF.

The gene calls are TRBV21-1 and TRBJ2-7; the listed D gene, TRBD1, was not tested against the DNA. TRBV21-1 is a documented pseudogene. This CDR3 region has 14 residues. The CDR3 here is CASSKDQGLDEQYF. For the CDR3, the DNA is TGTGCCAGCAGCAAAGATCAGGGGCTGGACGAGCAGTACTTC.

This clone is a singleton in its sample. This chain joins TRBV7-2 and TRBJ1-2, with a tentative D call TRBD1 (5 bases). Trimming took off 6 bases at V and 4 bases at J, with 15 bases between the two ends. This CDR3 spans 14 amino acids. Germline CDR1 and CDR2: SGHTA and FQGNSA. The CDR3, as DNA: TGTGCCAGCAGGAAAGGGGAACCCACCTATGGCTACACCTTC. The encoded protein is CASRKGEPTYGYTF.

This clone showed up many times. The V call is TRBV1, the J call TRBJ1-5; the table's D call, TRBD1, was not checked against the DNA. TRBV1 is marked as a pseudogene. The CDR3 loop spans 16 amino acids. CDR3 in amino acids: CTSSRGTPYSNQPQHF. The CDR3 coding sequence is TGCACCAGCAGTCGAGGGACACCCTATAGCAATCAGCCCCAGCATTTT.